This TCR beta chain was recovered during a study of Ad26.COV2.S vaccination and SARS-CoV-2 variants. The study, taken as a whole, reports: The analyses of TCR breadth and depth may have understated the size of total T cell responses.

The table lists this clone with a count of one. Its target is unknown. This table comes from immunoSEQ multiplex PCR, and its TCRdb copy is limited to in-frame clones, with some not included. The data show more than 350,000 clones, with around 90% seen just once and roughly an eighth held by the top ten. Indicated treatment: over 15 received Ad26.COV2.S at low or high dose, single or two shots; about five received placebo; per-sample allocation not given. Repertoires come from day 63 after the first vaccine or placebo injection. The V end lost 5 bases, the J end lost 1 base, and 14 bases lay between the germline ends. This CDR3 comprises 15 residues. Germline CDR1 and CDR2: MGHRA and YSYEKL.

The clonotype originates from a person aged 18-60 years who received the Ad26.COV2.S COVID-19 vaccine or a placebo. The J gene is TRBJ1-1, the V gene TRBV4-1; D is possibly TRBD1 (6 bases). Sample: peripheral blood, taken in a trial of Ad26.COV2.S vaccine versus placebo. As DNA, the CDR3 is TGCGCCAGCAGCTCAACTTTGACAGGGAACACTGAAGCTTTCTTT. It yields the protein CASSSTLTGNTEAFF.